A single sample gave rise to the 10 T cell receptor beta chains below, sequenced in a study of cytomegalovirus exposure and HLA in healthy donors. Primers for the PCR totalled 60 Vbeta and 13 Jbeta. The data were produced by immunoSEQ multiplex PCR, yet TCRdb's version contains in-frame clones alone and is incomplete. This table holds approximately 84,000 clones, around 75% found once. The specimen was PBMCs. The source of these receptors is a man aged 35 to 55 in good health and CMV-seronegative.

This clone was detected only once. J is TRBJ1-5 and V is TRBV7-8; D possibly corresponds to TRBD1 (6 bases). V was trimmed by 3 bases and J by 5 bases, leaving 20 bases between them. Per the germline V gene, CDR1 is SGHVS and CDR2 is FQNEAQ. The CDR3 runs 17 residues. The DNA of the CDR3 is TGTGCCAGCAGCTTTGGACGCAGGGGAAACCGCCATCAGCCCCAGCATTTT. It yields the protein CASSFGRRGNRHQPQHF.

CDR3 sequence reads: CASSYSSAGRTDTQYF. DNA for the CDR3: TGTGCCAGCAGTTACTCGTCGGCGGGACGGACAGATACGCAGTATTTT. The rearrangement links TRBV6-5 to TRBJ2-3, with TRBD2 as a possible D gene (6 bases). This CDR3 is 16 amino acids long. Per germline, CDR1 MNHEY and CDR2 SVGAGI. V was trimmed by 0 bases and J by 3 bases, leaving 13 bases between them.

Remarks on this clone: Sequence at one end of the junction differs from germline and may be a read error. This chain connects TRBV7-7 to TRBJ2-2; the D gene is possibly TRBD2 (6 bases). The CDR3 has 19 residues. Germline V lookup: CDR1 SSHAT, CDR2 FNYEAQ (reference sequence). The CDR3: CASSLRTTSSSFRGGELFF. Here the CDR3 DNA reads TGTGCTAGCAGCTTACGGACAACTAGCAGCTCATTCCGGGGCGGGGAGCTGTTTTTT.

V is TRBV30 and J is TRBJ1-5; D gene unclear. This CDR3 region has 13 residues. V lost 0 bases and J lost 2, with 5 bases in between. Germline V lookup: CDR1 GTSNPN, CDR2 SVGIG (reference sequence). The CDR3 is CAWSVQGNQPQHF. The DNA of the CDR3 is TGTGCCTGGAGTGTACAAGGCAATCAGCCCCAGCATTTT.

The genes are TRBV7-9 and TRBJ2-6; 8 nucleotides agree with TRBD2. Germline V gene data show CDR1 as SEHNR and CDR2 as FQNEAQ (reference sequence). With V trimmed by 3 bases and J by 2 bases, 6 bases remained unmatched. This CDR3 is 17 amino acids long. This CDR3 is CASSFAGGQAGANVLTF. CDR3 in DNA: TGTGCCAGCAGCTTCGCGGGGGGTCAGGCTGGGGCCAACGTCCTGACTTTC.

V and J are TRBV19 and TRBJ1-4; no clear D. CDR1 and CDR2 (germline): LNHDA, SQIVND (reference sequence). The CDR3 is 15 residues long. Trimming shortened V by 3 bases and J by 4 bases, and 12 bases separated the two germline ends. The CDR3 DNA sequence: TGTGCCAGTAGTATCAGCGTGAATTTTAATGAAAAACTGTTTTTT. Residues: CASSISVNFNEKLFF.

In this sample, this clone turned up a few times. The gene calls are TRBV18 and TRBJ2-6; 8 bases map to TRBD1. The V gene end was trimmed by 9 bases and the J gene end by 0 bases; junction bases not matched to a gene: 13. Germline V gene lookup returns CDR1 KGHSH and CDR2 LQKENI. CDR3 length: 18 amino acids. Written as DNA, the CDR3 is TGTGCCAGTTCATACCGGGACAGGATTACCTCTGGGGCCAACGTCCTGACTTTC. Translation gives CASSYRDRITSGANVLTF. The complete variable domain, with remaining parts taken from reference TRBV18 and TRBJ2-6, reads NAGVMQNPRHLVRRRGQEARLRCSPMKGHSHVYWYRQLPEEGLKFMVYLQKENIIDESGMPKERFSAEFPKEGPSILRIQQVVRGDSAAYFCASSYRDRITSGANVLTFGAGSRLTVL.

Only a few counts were recorded for this clone. The V gene is TRBV10-3, the J gene TRBJ2-1; maybe TRBD2 (5 bases). Germline loops: CDR1 ENHRY, CDR2 SYGVKD. With 7 bases removed from V and 6 bases from J, the gap between germline ends came to 13 bases. CDR3 length: 13 residues. CDR3 residues: CAINGGPPNEQFF. CDR3 nucleotide sequence: TGTGCCATCAATGGAGGTCCACCCAATGAGCAGTTCTTC.

The rearrangement joins TRBV5-4 to TRBJ2-2, with 7 nucleotides matching TRBD2. Germline CDR1 SGHNT, CDR2 YYREEE (reference sequence). The CDR3 is 16 residues long. V dropped 4 bases and J dropped 0; count of bases not matched to a gene: 6. The CDR3 DNA reads as TGTGCCAGCAGCCTGGGGGGAGGGACGAACACCGGGGAGCTGTTTTTT. This encodes CASSLGGGTNTGELFF. Full variable domain (remainder filled in from reference TRBV5-4 and TRBJ2-2): ETGVTQSPTHLIKTRGQQVTLRCSSQSGHNTVSWYQQALGQGPQFIFQYYREEENGRGNFPPRFSGLQFPNYSSELNVNALELDDSALYLCASSLGGGTNTGELFFGEGSRLTVL.

V gene TRBV19 combines with J gene TRBJ2-7; D is undetermined. V lost 5 bases and J lost 3, with 8 bases in between. This CDR3 contains 12 residues. Per germline, CDR1 LNHDA and CDR2 SQIVND (reference sequence). CDR3 coding DNA: TGTGCCAGTAGTGGCGGTGTCTACGAGCAGTACTTC. Translation: CASSGGVYEQYF.